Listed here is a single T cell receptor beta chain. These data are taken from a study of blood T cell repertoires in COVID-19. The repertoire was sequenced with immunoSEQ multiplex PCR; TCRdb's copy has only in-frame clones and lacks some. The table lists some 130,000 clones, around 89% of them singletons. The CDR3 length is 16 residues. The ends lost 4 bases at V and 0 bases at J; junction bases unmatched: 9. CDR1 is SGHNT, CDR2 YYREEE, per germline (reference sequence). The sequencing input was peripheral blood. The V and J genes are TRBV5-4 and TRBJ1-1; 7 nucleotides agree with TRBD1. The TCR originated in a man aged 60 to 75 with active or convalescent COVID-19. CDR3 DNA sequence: TGTGCCAGCAGCCCAGGGGGTTCGTTGATGAACACTGAAGCTTTCTTT. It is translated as CASSPGGSLMNTEAFF.